This T cell receptor (beta chain) was identified during a study of T cell responses to AZD1222 COVID-19 vaccine. Study-wide results and limits: Scientists sampled the repertoires only once the peak T cell response had passed. Most donors were white British, females outnumbered males, and clonal diversity was possibly underestimated. Nearly half of spike-specific TCRs reportedly target variant regions that are unmutated in the B.1.351 and B.1.1.7 variants. The number of AZD1222 recipients seropositive at baseline was only 6 or 7.

Profiled with immunoSEQ multiplex PCR; TCRdb holds only in-frame clones, not every one. The sample has 90,000 to 95,000 clones, 90% to 95% seen once; the top ten hold 6% to 9%. The CDR3 consists of 14 residues. Germline V gene sequence: CDR1 SEHNR, CDR2 FQNEAQ (reference sequence). Trimming removed 5 bases at V and 3 bases at J, with 13 bases between. Turning to this clone: Its antigen is as yet unknown.

Sequenced here: peripheral blood, sampled on day 0 of AZD1222 vaccination. This chain links TRBV7-9 with TRBJ1-2; TRBD1 is a possible D gene (5 bases). This clonotype originated in an adult in good health. CDR3: CASSTRDWDYGYTF. CDR3 coding DNA: TGTGCCAGCAGCACCAGGGATTGGGACTATGGCTACACCTTC.